This note documents a single T cell receptor (beta chain) sequence. The antigen this receptor binds is unknown. Base quality data are lacking; no much larger clone is found one base away. Libraries were made using PCR. Sequenced using an Illumina HiSeq 4000. The TCR beta-chain CDR3 region of each patient was profiled by high-throughput sequencing. The paper's data handling went like this. CDR3 differences across clinicopathological groups were used to build a classifier for discriminating distant-metastatic papillary thyroid cancer patients. The Shannon index was used to assess repertoire diversity, and the Morisita-Horn index was used to assess tumor-blood repertoire similarity. TCRdb reprocessing: public reads trimmed at Q25 with fastp, clones called with MiXCR, in-frame beta chains kept. The V and J calls come from TCRdb's annotation, not from the publication. This sample holds over 40,000 clones; 11% were observed only once. The top ten constitute approximately 20% of the sample.

This entry is derived from a study of metastatic and nonmetastatic thyroid tumors (TCRdb year 2020). Study-level background: Repertoires from peripheral blood and from tumor or nodule tissue samples of malignant and benign thyroid patients were compared. General study outcomes and caveats: TCR beta diversity was reported as significantly higher in malignant tumors than in benign nodules, in both blood and tumor samples.

No patient had received any treatment before thyroid surgery. Using T-cell receptor beta sequencing, the researchers looked back retrospectively at clinical samples from patients, gathered between the early 2010s and the late 2010s. The CDR3 sequence holds 12 residues, the cysteine and phenylalanine included. Solely the CDR3 DNA is kept, with 36 bases framed from the first base. Deletion took 7 bases off V and 13 bases off J, with a span of 23 bases between the germline ends. CDR1 and CDR2 are read off the germline V gene (reference sequence) as DFQATT and SNEGSKA. This sequence uses TRBV20-1 and TRBJ2-7; the D gene may be TRBD1 or TRBD2, since each aligns over 5 bases. The source is a female donor with papillary thyroid cancer or a benign thyroid nodule (not recorded which). Some clones in this sample may be carry-over from other donors' samples. The sequenced material came from blood. The nucleotide sequence is given as TGCAGTGGTAAAGGGGTTGCGCACCGGGAATACTTC. This gives the protein CSGKGVAHREYF.